The rows below give T cell receptor beta chains drawn from one sample of a study of CD8+ T cells in alopecia areata. The repertoire was sequenced with immunoSEQ multiplex PCR; TCRdb's copy has only in-frame clones and lacks some. The sample shows fewer than 20,000 clones, about 61% of them seen only once. What was sequenced was skin. These TCRs come from a human donor with alopecia areata. Each CDR3 is given with its conserved first and last residue. A D gene is named only where the DNA matches it firmly. Some rows mark clone size as missing; the rest say once, few, many or name a class of expanded clone.

cdr3_aa cdr3_nt clone_size cdr3_length d_call j_call v_call
CASSTRNSGPQHF TGTGCCAGTAGTACCAGAAACAGTGGGCCCCAGCATTTT . 13 . TRBJ1-5 TRBV19
CASRELADFSYNEQFF TGTGCCAGTAGGGAGCTAGCGGACTTCTCCTACAATGAGCAGTTCTTC . 16 TRBD2 TRBJ2-1 TRBV19
CASSLGGATEAFF TGTGCCAGCAGTCTGGGGGGGGCCACTGAAGCTTTCTTT few 13 . TRBJ1-1 TRBV27
CASSLVAGGTDTQYF TGTGCCAGCAGCTTAGTAGCGGGAGGCACAGATACGCAGTATTTT . 15 TRBD2 TRBJ2-3 TRBV7-2
CASSYHGGRAFGTQYF TGTGCCAGCAGTTACCATGGCGGGAGGGCCTTCGGGACCCAGTACTTC . 16 TRBD2 TRBJ2-5 TRBV6-5
CASSRSGNNLYGYTF TGTGCCAGCAGCCGGTCCGGCAACAACCTTTATGGCTACACCTTC . 15 . TRBJ1-2 TRBV28
CASSAEGGELYETQYF TGTGCCAGCAGCGCAGAGGGGGGCGAACTCTATGAGACCCAGTACTTC . 16 . TRBJ2-5 TRBV11-2
CASSITGGIQETQYF TGTGCCAGTAGTATAACAGGGGGAATCCAAGAGACCCAGTACTTC medium-sized 15 TRBD1 TRBJ2-5 TRBV19
CASSNSQRILNEQYF TGTGCCAGCAGCAATTCTCAGCGGATCCTAAACGAGCAGTACTTC . 15 . TRBJ2-7 TRBV21-1
CASSPVRAQGYTF TGTGCCAGCAGCCCCGTAAGGGCGCAGGGCTACACCTTC . 13 . TRBJ1-2 TRBV6-5
CASSISGIPYNEQFF TGTGCCAGTAGTATTAGCGGGATACCATACAATGAGCAGTTCTTC . 15 TRBD2 TRBJ2-1 TRBV19
CATYEQYF TGCGCCACGTACGAGCAGTACTTC . 8 . TRBJ2-7 TRBV10-1
CATRTPGAIFTGELFF TGTGCCACCCGAACGCCGGGGGCGATCTTCACCGGGGAGCTGTTTTTT . 16 . TRBJ2-2 TRBV15
CASSFETNGNTEAFF TGTGCCAGCAGCTTTGAAACCAACGGGAACACTGAAGCTTTCTTT . 15 . TRBJ1-1 TRBV7-9
CASSQPQGDNEQFF TGTGCCAGCAGCCAACCACAGGGAGACAATGAGCAGTTCTTC . 14 . TRBJ2-1 TRBV4-2
CASREGLVNNEQFF TGTGCCAGCAGGGAGGGACTAGTAAACAATGAGCAGTTCTTC . 14 TRBD2 TRBJ2-1 TRBV5-4
CASSVDRGNYGYTF TGTGCCAGCAGCGTGGACAGGGGGAACTATGGCTACACCTTC once 14 TRBD1 TRBJ1-2 TRBV7-3
CASSRDEQWSHEQYF TGTGCCAGCAGCCGGGACGAACAGTGGTCCCACGAGCAGTACTTC . 15 . TRBJ2-7 TRBV5-4
CASSLARAEAFF TGTGCCAGCAGCTTAGCCAGGGCGGAAGCTTTCTTT once 12 . TRBJ1-1 TRBV13